These 20 T cell receptor beta chains were sequenced from one sample in a study of cytomegalovirus exposure and HLA in healthy donors. With 60 Vbeta and 13 Jbeta primers, the PCR was carried out. The protocol was immunoSEQ multiplex PCR, while the TCRdb copy is restricted to in-frame clones and leaves out a portion. This table has approximately 110,000 clones, about 61% appearing once. The sequencing input was PBMCs. These receptors came from a man younger than 35 in good health and CMV-seropositive.

This clone was seen many times. The chain recombines TRBV6-1 with TRBJ1-1; D may be TRBD1 (6 bases). The V end lost 2 bases, the J end lost 9 bases, and 31 bases lay between the germline ends. The CDR3 has 19 residues. CDR1 and CDR2 (germline): MNHNS, SASEGT. Here the CDR3 reads CASSEFGSQGMLGPAQAFF. CDR3 bases: TGTGCCAGCAGTGAATTCGGATCACAGGGAATGCTCGGCCCAGCCCAAGCTTTCTTT.

V usage is TRBV5-6 and J usage is TRBJ2-2; D gene ambiguous. This CDR3 is 12 amino acids long. Germline V gene lookup returns CDR1 SGHDT and CDR2 YYEEEE. Trimming pared 0 bases from V and 6 bases from J, leaving 3 bases between. CDR3 DNA sequence: TGTGCCAGCAGCTTGGCGTCCGGGGAGCTGTTTTTT. This translates into CASSLASGELFF.

The chain employs TRBV9 and TRBJ1-1, with a weak D call TRBD1 (5 bases). This CDR3 has 15 amino acids. Germline V gene lookup returns CDR1 SGDLS and CDR2 YYNGEE. V shed 0 bases and J shed 5 bases, with 14 bases lying between them. CDR3 sequence: CASSVAQGGFTEAFF. In DNA, the CDR3 is TGTGCCAGCAGCGTAGCTCAGGGAGGTTTTACTGAAGCTTTCTTT.

The chain joins TRBV16 to TRBJ1-5; D is possibly TRBD1 (5 bases). V lost 0 bases, J lost 2 bases, and 8 bases lay in between. The germline gives CDR1 KGHSY, CDR2 FQNENV. The CDR3 totals 15 residues. The CDR3 protein is CASSQSQVGNQPQHF. The CDR3 coding sequence is TGTGCCAGCAGCCAATCACAGGTCGGCAATCAGCCCCAGCATTTT.

This clone appeared once. Additional DNA sequences in this sample encode the identical CDR3. This sequence joins TRBV7-9 and TRBJ1-4, with D unclear. V lost 3 bases to trimming and J lost 2 bases, with 7 bases between them. The germline CDR1 and CDR2 sequences are SEHNR and FQNEAQ (reference sequence). The CDR3 consists of 14 residues. CDR3 region: CASSFGVTNEKLFF. The CDR3 bases are TGTGCCAGCAGCTTCGGGGTTACTAATGAAAAACTGTTTTTT. The full variable domain, in which reference TRBV7-9 and TRBJ1-4 provide the parts outside the CDR3, is DTGVSQNPRHKITKRGQNVTFRCDPISEHNRLYWYRQTLGQGPEFLTYFQNEAQLEKSRLLSDRFSAERPKGSFSTLEIQRTEQGDSAMYLCASSFGVTNEKLFFGSGTQLSVL.

CDR3 DNA: TGTGCCAGCAGCAGACAGCCGGGTAGTGAAAAACTGTTTTTT. Translated: CASSRQPGSEKLFF. The chain combines TRBV28 with TRBJ1-4; D might be TRBD1 (5 bases). There are 14 residues in the CDR3. Germline V CDR1 and CDR2: MDHEN, SYDVKM. Trimming removed 6 bases from V and 7 bases from J, with 15 bases in between.

The CDR3 DNA reads TGTGCCAGCAGCTTACTAGCGGGGAAAGGGGAGACCCAGTACTTC. It encodes CASSLLAGKGETQYF. The chain couples TRBV13 to TRBJ2-5; TRBD2 aligns across 9 bases. V lost 2 bases, J lost 5 bases, and 6 bases stayed unmatched. There are 15 residues in the CDR3. Germline V CDR1 and CDR2: PRHDT, FYEKMQ (reference sequence).

Within the sample, this clone is medium-sized. V and J are TRBV6-4 and TRBJ2-2; TRBD2 aligns across 9 bases. Losses at the gene ends were 4 bases for V and 3 bases for J; bases not matched to a gene: 0. The germline gives CDR1 MRHNA, CDR2 SNTAGT. CDR3 length: 14 amino acids. Here the CDR3 DNA reads TGTGCCAGCAGTGTAGCGGGAGACACCGGGGAGCTGTTTTTT. The encoded protein is CASSVAGDTGELFF.

The gene calls are TRBV6-5 and TRBJ2-5; 10 bases match TRBD2. The V gene end was trimmed by 8 bases and the J gene end by 7 bases; junction bases not matched to a gene: 10. CDR3 length: 14 residues. Germline-derived CDR1 and CDR2 are MNHEY and SVGAGI. CDR3 DNA sequence: TGTGCCAGCTCTAAGCGGGGGGGCGTTGGGACCCAGTACTTC. This translates into CASSKRGGVGTQYF.

V and J are TRBV5-1 and TRBJ2-3; TRBD2 matches 14 bases. The CDR3 contains 15 residues. J lost 9 bases, V lost 0 bases, and 3 bases had no gene match. From germline, CDR1 is SGHRS and CDR2 YFSETQ. CDR3 in DNA: TGCGCCAGCAGCTTGGGACTAGCGGGGGGGAAGACGCAGTATTTT. It is translated as CASSLGLAGGKTQYF.

This chain links TRBV5-4 with TRBJ2-7; 8 bases agree with TRBD2. CDR1 SGHNT and CDR2 YYREEE come from the germline V gene (reference sequence). V was pared by 4 bases and J by 0 bases, with 9 bases of the junction left unmatched. The CDR3 contains 16 residues. As DNA, the CDR3 is TGTGCCAGCAGCCGAACCGGGGGGGGGAGCTCCTACGAGCAGTACTTC. Translating it yields CASSRTGGGSSYEQYF.

V gene TRBV5-1 combines with J gene TRBJ1-3; D remains unclear. Trimming took 6 bases from V and 0 from J, leaving 16 bases between them. The CDR3 totals 16 residues. CDR1 SGHRS and CDR2 YFSETQ come from the germline V gene. The CDR3 sequence: CASTPGLLLSGNTIYF. The CDR3 region has the DNA TGCGCCAGCACCCCCGGACTCTTACTCTCTGGAAACACCATATATTTT.

This clone was observed a single time. The rearrangement uses TRBV6-6 and TRBJ2-1; D not resolved. The CDR3 loop spans 13 amino acids. Trimming shortened V by 2 bases and J by 2 bases, and 4 bases separated the two germline ends. Germline CDR1 is MNHNY and CDR2 is SVGAGI (reference sequence). CDR3 sequence reads: CASSYRAYNEQFF. For the CDR3, the DNA is TGTGCCAGCAGTTACCGTGCCTACAATGAGCAGTTCTTC.

This clone was picked up one time. This chain's CDR3 is CASSLPPPGQPTF. As DNA, the CDR3 is TGTGCCAGCAGTTTACCACCTCCGGGACAACCAACCTTC. The chain combines TRBV28 with TRBJ1-2; TRBD1 might be the D (6 bases). The CDR3 is made up of 13 amino acids. The V gene's germline CDR1 is MDHEN and CDR2 SYDVKM. Deletions cut 2 bases from V and 14 bases from J, with 18 bases between.

This clone was observed a handful of times. The J gene is TRBJ1-2, the V gene TRBV5-6; D gene unclear. Trimming took 0 bases from V and 10 from J, leaving 10 bases between them. Germline values: CDR1 SGHDT, CDR2 YYEEEE. The CDR3 is 12 amino acids. In nucleotides, the CDR3 is TGTGCCAGCAGCTTGGGTGACATTAACTACACCTTC. Its protein product is CASSLGDINYTF.

Here the CDR3 reads CASSADFRGLNEKLFF. CDR3 DNA: TGTGCCAGCAGCGCCGACTTCAGGGGCCTCAATGAAAAACTGTTTTTT. The rearrangement joins TRBV5-4 to TRBJ1-4, with D possibly matching TRBD1 (6 bases). The V gene lost 4 bases and the J gene lost 5 bases, with 18 bases spanning the gap. This CDR3 spans 16 amino acids. Germline CDR1 SGHNT, CDR2 YYREEE (reference sequence).

The chain is built from TRBV5-4 and TRBJ2-1, with D possibly being TRBD1 (6 bases). CDR1 and CDR2 from the germline V gene are SGHNT and YYREEE (reference sequence). The CDR3 is 15 residues long. Trimming removed 4 bases at V and 0 bases at J, with 11 bases between. CDR3 nucleotides: TGTGCCAGCAGCCTCGACAGGAGCTCCTACAATGAGCAGTTCTTC. Translating gives CASSLDRSSYNEQFF. The whole variable domain, remainder taken from reference TRBV5-4 and TRBJ2-1, is ETGVTQSPTHLIKTRGQQVTLRCSSQSGHNTVSWYQQALGQGPQFIFQYYREEENGRGNFPPRFSGLQFPNYSSELNVNALELDDSALYLCASSLDRSSYNEQFFGPGTRLTVL.

The chain employs TRBV5-4 and TRBJ2-5; possibly TRBD1 for D (6 bases). Germline-derived CDR1 and CDR2 are SGHNT and YYREEE (reference sequence). V dropped 4 bases and J dropped 4 bases, with 11 bases sitting between them. CDR3 length: 13 amino acids. The CDR3 protein is CASSQIQGETQYF. The CDR3 DNA reads TGTGCCAGCAGCCAGATACAGGGAGAGACCCAGTACTTC.

This clone showed up just a few times. The chain recombines TRBV27 with TRBJ1-3; 8 positions agree with TRBD1. V gave up 2 bases and J gave up 0 bases; unmatched junction bases: 15. Germline V CDR1 and CDR2: MNHEY, SMNVEV (reference sequence). This CDR3 spans 20 amino acids. CDR3 protein: CASSLTFRGLTRISGNTIYF. The CDR3 nucleotides are TGTGCCAGCAGTTTAACCTTCAGGGGGCTAACCCGGATCTCTGGAAACACCATATATTTT.

The genes are TRBV5-6 and TRBJ1-2; TRBD1 agrees at 8 bases. V was clipped by 4 bases and J by 4 bases; unmatched bases: 12. Germline V CDR1 and CDR2: SGHDT, YYEEEE. The CDR3 is 16 amino acids. Here the CDR3 reads CASSRLDGQGGYGYTF. For the CDR3, the DNA is TGTGCCAGCAGCCGACTTGACGGACAGGGTGGCTATGGCTACACCTTC.